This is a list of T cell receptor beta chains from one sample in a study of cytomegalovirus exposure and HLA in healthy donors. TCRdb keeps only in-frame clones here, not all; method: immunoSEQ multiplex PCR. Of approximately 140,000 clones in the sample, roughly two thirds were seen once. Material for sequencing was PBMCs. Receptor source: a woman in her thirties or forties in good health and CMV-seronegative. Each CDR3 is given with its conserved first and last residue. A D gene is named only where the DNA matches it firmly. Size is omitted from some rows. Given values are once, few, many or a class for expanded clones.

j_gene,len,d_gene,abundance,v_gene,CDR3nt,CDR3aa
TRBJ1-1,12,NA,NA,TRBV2,TGTGCCAGCAGTAAGGGGTTCGCTGAAGCTTTCTTT,CASSKGFAEAFF
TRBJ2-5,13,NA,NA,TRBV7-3,TGTGCCAGCAGCAACCCAGGCGAGGAGACCCAGTACTTC,CASSNPGEETQYF
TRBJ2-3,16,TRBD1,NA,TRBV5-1,TGCGCCAGCAGCTTGGGGGACAGGGGGTTTGGAGATACGCAGTATTTT,CASSLGDRGFGDTQYF
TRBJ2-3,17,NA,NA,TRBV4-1,TGCGCCAGCAGCCAAGATGACAGGTTCTCTAGCACAGATACGCAGTATTTT,CASSQDDRFSSTDTQYF
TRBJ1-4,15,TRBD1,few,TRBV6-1,TGTGCCAGCAGTGGCCGGGACAGACGCAATGAAAAACTGTTTTTT,CASSGRDRRNEKLFF
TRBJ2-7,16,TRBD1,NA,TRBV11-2,TGTGCCAGCAGCTTACAGGGGGCGCTGATCGGGTACGAGCAGTACTTC,CASSLQGALIGYEQYF
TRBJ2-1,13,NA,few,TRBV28,TGTGCCAGCAGCCCCGTCCCAGGGTATGAGCAGTTCTTC,CASSPVPGYEQFF
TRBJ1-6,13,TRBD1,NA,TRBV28,TGTGCCAGCAAACAGGGGACCCACTCACCCCTCCACTTT,CASKQGTHSPLHF
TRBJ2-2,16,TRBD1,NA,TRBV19,TGTGCCAGTAGTATAGGACAGGGGACCAACACCGGGGAGCTGTTTTTT,CASSIGQGTNTGELFF
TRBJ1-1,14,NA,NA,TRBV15,TGTGCCACCAGCAGAGATTATCGGGGCACTGAAGCTTTCTTT,CATSRDYRGTEAFF
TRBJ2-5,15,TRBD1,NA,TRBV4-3,TGCGCCAGCAGCCAAGGCAGGGGGCCACCGGAGACCCAGTACTTC,CASSQGRGPPETQYF
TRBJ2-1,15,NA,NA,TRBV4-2,TGTGCCAGCAGCCCTTGGGAGACAGGAGACAATGAGCAGTTCTTC,CASSPWETGDNEQFF
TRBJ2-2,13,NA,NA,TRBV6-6,TGTGCCAGCAGTTTCGCGGACACCGGGGAGCTGTTTTTT,CASSFADTGELFF
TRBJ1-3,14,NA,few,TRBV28,TGTGCCAGCCGACTTGGGGCCACCGGAAACACCATATATTTT,CASRLGATGNTIYF
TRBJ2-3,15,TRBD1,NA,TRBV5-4,TGTGCCAGCAGCTTCGTGACAGGGGGCACAGATACGCAGTATTTT,CASSFVTGGTDTQYF
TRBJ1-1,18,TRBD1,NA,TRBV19,TGTGCCAGTAGCCCAGATCCCCGGACAGGGGGCTACCTGGATGAAGCTTTCTTT,CASSPDPRTGGYLDEAFF
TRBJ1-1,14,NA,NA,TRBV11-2,TGTGCCAGCAGCTTAGTGGGTCTCGAGGGTGAAGCTTTCTTT,CASSLVGLEGEAFF
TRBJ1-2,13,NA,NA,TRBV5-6,TGTGCCAGCAGCTTGGGAGGGAACTATGACTACACCTTC,CASSLGGNYDYTF
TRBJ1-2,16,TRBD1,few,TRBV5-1,TGCGCCAGCAGGGGGACAGGGGGAATATCGAGCTATGGCTACACCTTC,CASRGTGGISSYGYTF
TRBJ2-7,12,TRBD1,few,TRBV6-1,TGTGCCAGCAGAACAGGGGACTACGAGCAGTACTTC,CASRTGDYEQYF
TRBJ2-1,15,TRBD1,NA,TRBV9,TGTGCCAGCAGCTTGGGACAGGGGCCCTACAATGAGCAGTTCTTC,CASSLGQGPYNEQFF
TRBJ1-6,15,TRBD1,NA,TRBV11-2,TGTGCCAGCAGCTACGGACAGGGGGTTAATTCACCCCTCCACTTT,CASSYGQGVNSPLHF
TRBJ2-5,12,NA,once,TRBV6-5,TGTGCCAGCAGCCCGGACCAAGAGACCCAGTACTTC,CASSPDQETQYF
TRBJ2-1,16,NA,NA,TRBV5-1,TGCGCCAGCAGCCCCGAGGCTAGCGAATCCTACAATGAGCAGTTCTTC,CASSPEASESYNEQFF
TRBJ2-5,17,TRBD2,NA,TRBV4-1,TGCGCCAGCAGCCAGGGATGGGCTAGCGGTGAACAAGAGACCCAGTACTTC,CASSQGWASGEQETQYF
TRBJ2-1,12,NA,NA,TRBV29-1,TGCAGCGTTGAACAGAACAGGGATGAGCAGTTCTTC,CSVEQNRDEQFF
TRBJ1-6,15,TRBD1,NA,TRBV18,TGTGCCAGCTCACCAATTGGGACAGGACATTCACCCCTCCACTTT,CASSPIGTGHSPLHF
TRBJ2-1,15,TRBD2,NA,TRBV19,TGTGCCAGTAGTATTTTGGCGGGGGGTCAGAATGAGCAGTTCTTC,CASSILAGGQNEQFF
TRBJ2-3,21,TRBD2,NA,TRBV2,TGTGCCAGCGCCGGGACAGGGGAAGGACTAGCGGGGGTTTACGGCACAGATACGCAGTATTTT,CASAGTGEGLAGVYGTDTQYF
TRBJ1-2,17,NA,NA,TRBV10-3,TGTGCCATCAGTAACCCCCCCCCGGGGAGGGTCGACAGTGGCTACACCTTC,CAISNPPPGRVDSGYTF
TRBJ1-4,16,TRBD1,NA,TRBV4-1,TGCGCCAGCAGCCAACAGGGACAGGGGGCGGGTATCCGTCTGTTTTTT,CASSQQGQGAGIRLFF
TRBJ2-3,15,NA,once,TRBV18,TGTGCCAGCTCCCCCGGGACTTGGCACACAGATACGCAGTATTTT,CASSPGTWHTDTQYF
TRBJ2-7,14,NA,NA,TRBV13,TGTGCCAGCAGCTTAAGGGGGACCTCCTACGAGCAGTACTTC,CASSLRGTSYEQYF
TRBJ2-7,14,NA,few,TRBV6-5,TGTGCCAGCAGTTACTCGGACAGATTCTACGAGCAGTACTTC,CASSYSDRFYEQYF
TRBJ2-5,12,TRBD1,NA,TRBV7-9,TGTTCCAGCAGCTTGGGACAGGAGACCCAGTACTTC,CSSSLGQETQYF
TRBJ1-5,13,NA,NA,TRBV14,TGTGCCAGCAGCCAAGACCTATTTCAGCCCCAGCATTTT,CASSQDLFQPQHF
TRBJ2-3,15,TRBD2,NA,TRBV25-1,TGTGCCAGCAGTGAAGGTAGCGGGGTCACAGATACGCAGTATTTT,CASSEGSGVTDTQYF
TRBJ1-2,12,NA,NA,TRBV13,TGTGCCAGCAGCGCCCGGGAGGCTGGCTACACCTTC,CASSAREAGYTF
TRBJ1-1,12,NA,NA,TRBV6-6,TGTGCCATCAGTGAGAGGGTTACTGAAGCTTTCTTT,CAISERVTEAFF